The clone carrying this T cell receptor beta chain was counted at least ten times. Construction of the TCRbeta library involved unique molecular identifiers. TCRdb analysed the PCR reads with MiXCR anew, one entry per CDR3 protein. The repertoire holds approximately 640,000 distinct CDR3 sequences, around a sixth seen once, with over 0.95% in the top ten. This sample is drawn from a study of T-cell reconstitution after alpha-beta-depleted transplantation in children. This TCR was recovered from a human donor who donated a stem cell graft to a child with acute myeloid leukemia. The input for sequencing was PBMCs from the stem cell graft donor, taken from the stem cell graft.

DNA of the CDR3: TGTGCCAGCAGCTTAGATACGCGGCGGGCAGATACGCAGTATTTT. Translation gives CASSLDTRRADTQYF. The rearrangement joins TRBV7-2 to TRBJ2-3, with D possibly TRBD2 on 5 matching bases. Germline values: CDR1 SGHTA, CDR2 FQGNSA. The V end was cut by 1 base, the J end by 4 bases, with 12 bases between. This CDR3 has 15 amino acids.